Many counts were recorded for the clone carrying this T cell receptor (beta chain). The sample belongs to a study of CD8 T cells in ankylosing spondylitis. TCRdb reprocessed the 5' RACE reads via MiXCR and lists one record per CDR3 protein. Of just under 350,000 distinct CDR3 sequences in the sample, about 15% were seen once. The V end was cut by 5 bases, the J end by 5 bases, with 16 bases between. The CDR3 sequence is 14 residues long. The germline V gene has CDR1 WSHSY and CDR2 SAAADI. This sequence originates from a male donor with ankylosing spondylitis or in good health (not recorded which). This chain joins TRBV10-2 and TRBJ2-7; D may match TRBD1 or TRBD2 (5 bases each). Sequencing was performed on blood, either unsorted or a sorted T cell fraction (not recorded which). The CDR3 reads CASSFSGTRNEQYF. DNA of the CDR3: TGCGCCAGCAGTTTCTCCGGGACGAGGAACGAGCAGTACTTC.